The present T cell receptor beta chain was sequenced within a study of T cell responses to AZD1222 COVID-19 vaccine. The assay was immunoSEQ multiplex PCR, and TCRdb's table has in-frame clones only and misses some. The sample holds 120,000 to 150,000 clones, about nine tenths seen once. Between the trimmed V and J ends, which lost 4 bases and 8 bases, there was a span of 15 bases. CDR1 is SGDLS, CDR2 YYNGEE, per germline. CDR3 length: 13 residues. The rearrangement links TRBV9 to TRBJ1-2; no firm D call. This clonotype originated in an adult in good health. The specimen was peripheral blood, collected on day 0 of AZD1222 vaccination. CDR3 nucleotide sequence: TGTGCCAGCAGCTCCGAGAAGGGCCACGGCTACACCTTC. As protein: CASSSEKGHGYTF.